This T cell receptor (beta chain) was retrieved from a study of technical replicates of blood from a few donors. The V gene's germline CDR1 is SGHTA and CDR2 FQGNSA. The CDR3 covers 15 residues. Trimming took 5 bases from V and 4 from J, leaving 18 bases between them. Sequencing used immunoSEQ multiplex PCR; TCRdb keeps in-frame clones, though not all of them. The repertoire consists of more than 55,000 clones, with approximately 90% occurring once and the leading ten covering around 4.5%. V is TRBV7-2 and J is TRBJ2-7; D perhaps matches TRBD2 (6 bases). What was sequenced was PBMCs. The receptor comes from a human donor in good health. Some clones in this sample may be carry-over from other donors' samples. The CDR3 coding sequence is TGTGCCAGCAGCCCTAGGGCCGGGGGTAATTACGAGCAGTACTTC. Translating gives CASSPRAGGNYEQYF.